The 15 T cell receptor beta chains given below trace back to one sample, sequenced in a study of T-cell memory formation after mild COVID-19. TCRdb processed the 5' RACE reads anew with MiXCR; each CDR3 protein has one entry. The top ten hold approximately 10% of the sample, which has about 210,000 distinct CDR3 sequences, around 30% seen once. Sequencing was performed on PBMCs or a T cell subset sorted from them (not recorded which). Every receptor here comes from an adult woman who had mild COVID-19 (a few samples of this study predate the infection). Cell type and time point are not known.

In this sample, this clonotype turned up a few times. V is TRBV12-3 or TRBV12-4 and J is TRBJ2-7, with D maybe TRBD1 (5 bases). The CDR3 contains 14 residues. Trimming left V 4 bases short and J 2 bases short, with 12 bases between. This CDR3 is CASSSNSGTYEQYF. DNA for the CDR3: TGTGCCAGCAGTTCTAACTCAGGGACCTACGAGCAGTACTTC.

This clonotype was counted a few times. The CDR3 DNA reads as TGTGCCAGCAGCTTAGGAGGCCCCTCGGCGGGAGGGTCCTACGAGCAGTACTTC. Translated: CASSLGGPSAGGSYEQYF. V and J are TRBV7-2 and TRBJ2-7, with TRBD2 matching over 9 bases. The CDR3 extends over 18 amino acids. Losses at the gene ends were 1 base for V and 1 base for J; bases not matched to a gene: 11. The germline CDR1 and CDR2 sequences are SGHTA and FQGNSA.

This clonotype was detected a few times. The chain is built from TRBV5-1 and TRBJ1-3; D unclear. This CDR3 spans 14 amino acids. With 5 bases removed from V and 0 bases from J, the gap between germline ends came to 9 bases. Germline assignment: CDR1 SGHRS and CDR2 YFSETQ. The CDR3 loop is CASRTENSGNTIYF. The CDR3 bases are TGCGCCAGCAGGACGGAGAACTCTGGAAACACCATATATTTT.

This chain uses TRBV2 with TRBJ1-2; TRBD1 matches at 7 bases. With 5 bases clipped from V and 4 bases from J, the junction kept 4 bases outside the gene matches. This CDR3 spans 13 amino acids. Germline V gives CDR1 SNHLY, CDR2 FYNNEI. The CDR3 reads CASSRRDSYGYTF. DNA for the CDR3: TGTGCCAGCAGTCGCCGGGACAGCTATGGCTACACCTTC.

This clonotype was picked up a small number of times. The chain has TRBV3-1 and TRBJ1-1; TRBD1 might be the D (6 bases). CDR1 is LGHDT and CDR2 is YNNKEL in the germline V gene (reference sequence). V was pared by 0 bases and J by 4 bases, with 9 bases between. The CDR3 consists of 14 residues. The CDR3 here is CASSQEGARTEAFF. The DNA for the CDR3 is TGTGCCAGCAGCCAAGAGGGGGCGCGCACTGAAGCTTTCTTT.

The chain employs TRBV7-9 and TRBJ2-1; D unresolved. V lost 7 bases and J 7 bases, leaving 14 bases between the germline ends. The CDR3 has 13 amino acids. CDR1 SEHNR and CDR2 FQNEAQ come from the germline V gene (reference sequence). Here the CDR3 DNA reads TGTGCCAGCAACAAAGCCGACATAAATGAGCAGTTCTTC. Translating gives CASNKADINEQFF.

The chain uses TRBV7-2 and TRBJ2-1; D gene unclear. The CDR3 is 12 residues long. The V end was cut by 5 bases, the J end by 3 bases, with 5 bases between. Germline CDR1 is SGHTA and CDR2 is FQGNSA. The chain's CDR3 is CASSNDYNEQFF. The CDR3 DNA is TGTGCCAGCAGCAACGACTACAATGAGCAGTTCTTC.

This clonotype ranks as medium-sized. The V call is TRBV12-3 or TRBV12-4, the J call TRBJ2-7; TRBD1 is a possible D gene (5 bases). CDR3 length equals 13 residues. V was shortened by 3 bases and J by 2 bases, with 8 bases between the two germline ends. CDR3 loop: CASSFWTPYEQYF. The DNA of the CDR3 is TGTGCCAGCAGTTTTTGGACACCCTACGAGCAGTACTTC.

V and J are TRBV6-5 and TRBJ2-7; possibly TRBD1 or TRBD2 for D (5 bases each). This CDR3 is 15 amino acids long. Germline CDR1 reads MNHEY; CDR2 reads SVGAGI. V was clipped by 0 bases and J by 4 bases, with 13 bases between them. In DNA form, the CDR3 reads TGTGCCAGCAGTTACTCGAAAGGGACGCTATACGAGCAGTACTTC. Its protein is CASSYSKGTLYEQYF.

This clonotype was recorded a few times. CDR3 DNA: TGCGCCAGCAGCCAAGATACGGGGGGGACGGGGGAGCAGTTCTTC. This sequence encodes CASSQDTGGTGEQFF. The rearrangement joins TRBV4-3 to TRBJ2-1; TRBD2 agrees at 8 bases. Trimming cost V 0 bases and J 10 bases; bases outside gene matches: 8. CDR3 length equals 15 residues. Germline CDR1 LGHNA, CDR2 YSLEER.

This chain joins TRBV20-1 and TRBJ1-4; D ambiguous. The CDR3 totals 12 residues. Germline CDR1 DFQATT, CDR2 SNEGSKA (reference sequence). The V end was cut by 0 bases, the J end by 6 bases, with 5 bases between. The CDR3, as DNA: TGCAGTGCTAGAGATCAACATGAAAAACTGTTTTTT. As protein: CSARDQHEKLFF.

CDR3: CASRRDRRTNNEQFF. CDR3 bases: TGTGCCAGTAGACGCGACAGGCGGACTAACAATGAGCAGTTCTTC. The J gene is TRBJ2-1, the V gene TRBV19; D possibly matches TRBD1 or TRBD2 (6 bases each). V was shortened by 6 bases and J by 5 bases, with 17 bases between the two germline ends. The CDR3 extends over 15 amino acids. The germline CDR1 and CDR2 sequences are LNHDA and SQIVND (reference sequence).

The chain joins TRBV7-6 to TRBJ2-7; D is ambiguous. CDR1 and CDR2 from the germline V gene are SGHVS and FNYEAQ. The ends were cut back, 0 bases at V and 4 bases at J, with 16 bases in the middle. The CDR3 runs 16 residues. The CDR3 protein is CASSLAPAKVIYEQYF. The CDR3 DNA is TGTGCCAGCAGCTTAGCGCCCGCTAAGGTCATATACGAGCAGTACTTC. The variable domain in full, completed from reference TRBV7-6 and TRBJ2-7, reads GAGVSQSPRYKVTKRGQDVALRCDPISGHVSLYWYRQALGQGPEFLTYFNYEAQQDKSGLPNDRFSAERPEGSISTLTIQRTEQRDSAMYRCASSLAPAKVIYEQYFGPGTRLTVT.

A few counts support this clonotype. The chain's CDR3 is CASSLSGGAGADTQYF. The DNA for the CDR3 is TGTGCCAGCAGCCTGAGCGGGGGGGCCGGTGCAGATACGCAGTATTTT. V usage is TRBV7-8 and J usage is TRBJ2-3, with 10 bases identical to TRBD2. The CDR3 extends over 16 amino acids. Trimming removed 5 bases from V and 4 bases from J; junction bases left unmatched: 9. Germline CDR1 and CDR2: SGHVS and FQNEAQ.

The sample holds a few counts of this clonotype. V is TRBV7-9 and J is TRBJ2-7; D perhaps matches TRBD1 (6 bases). Germline loops: CDR1 SEHNR, CDR2 FQNEAQ (reference sequence). V shed 5 bases and J shed 4 bases, with 15 bases lying between them. This CDR3 is 14 amino acids long. The CDR3, as DNA: TGTGCCAGCAGCCCAAGGGACAAAAGTTACGAGCAGTACTTC. Its protein is CASSPRDKSYEQYF.